This T cell receptor (beta chain) was sequenced for a study of cytomegalovirus exposure and HLA in healthy donors. Vbeta (60) and Jbeta (13) primers were used in the PCR. Profiled with immunoSEQ multiplex PCR; TCRdb holds only in-frame clones, not every one. The top ten hold 2.1% of the sample, which has about 190,000 clones, 77% seen once. The V segment lost 6 bases and the J segment 0 bases; nucleotides outside the gene matches: 6. Per germline, CDR1 LNHDA and CDR2 SQIVND (reference sequence). The CDR3 has 15 residues. V is TRBV19 and J is TRBJ2-3; 7 bases fit TRBD1. Sequenced: PBMCs. The source is a woman aged 25 to 45 in good health and CMV-seropositive. This CDR3 reads CASSIGTASTDTQYF. The CDR3 DNA reads TGTGCCAGTAGCATTGGGACAGCGAGCACAGATACGCAGTATTTT. Full variable domain (missing parts from reference TRBV19 and TRBJ2-3): DGGITQSPKYLFRKEGQNVTLSCEQNLNHDAMYWYRQDPGQGLRLIYYSQIVNDFQKGDIAEGYSVSREKKESFPLTVTSAQKNPTAFYLCASSIGTASTDTQYFGPGTRLTVL.